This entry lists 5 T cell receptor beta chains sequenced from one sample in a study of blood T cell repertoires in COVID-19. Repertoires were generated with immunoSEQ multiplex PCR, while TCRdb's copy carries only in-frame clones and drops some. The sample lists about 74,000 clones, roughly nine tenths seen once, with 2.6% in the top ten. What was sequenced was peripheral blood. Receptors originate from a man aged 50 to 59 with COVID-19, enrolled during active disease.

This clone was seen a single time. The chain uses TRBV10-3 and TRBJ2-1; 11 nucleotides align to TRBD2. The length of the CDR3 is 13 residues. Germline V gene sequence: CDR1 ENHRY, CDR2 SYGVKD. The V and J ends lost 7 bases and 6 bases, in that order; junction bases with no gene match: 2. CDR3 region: CAITGTSGNEQFF. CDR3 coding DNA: TGTGCCATCACTGGGACTAGCGGCAATGAGCAGTTCTTC.

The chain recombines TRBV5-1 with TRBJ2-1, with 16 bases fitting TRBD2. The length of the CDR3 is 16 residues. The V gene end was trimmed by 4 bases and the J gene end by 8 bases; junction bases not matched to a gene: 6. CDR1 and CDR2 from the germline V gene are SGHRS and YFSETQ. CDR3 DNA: TGCGCCAGCAGCCCGGGGGGACTAGCGGGAGGGCATGAGCAGTTCTTC. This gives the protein CASSPGGLAGGHEQFF.

The CDR3: CASSKTQNEQFF. CDR3 coding DNA: TGTGCCAGCAGCAAAACCCAGAATGAGCAGTTCTTC. The V call is TRBV21-1, the J call TRBJ2-1; the D call of TRBD1 is as the table states it, not checked on the DNA. TRBV21-1 is given as a pseudogene. This CDR3 has 12 amino acids.

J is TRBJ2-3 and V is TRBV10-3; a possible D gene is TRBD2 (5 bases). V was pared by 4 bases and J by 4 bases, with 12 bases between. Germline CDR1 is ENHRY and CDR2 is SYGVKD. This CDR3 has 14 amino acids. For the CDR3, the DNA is TGTGCCATCAGTGGCAGCGGATATTCAGATACGCAGTATTTT. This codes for CAISGSGYSDTQYF.

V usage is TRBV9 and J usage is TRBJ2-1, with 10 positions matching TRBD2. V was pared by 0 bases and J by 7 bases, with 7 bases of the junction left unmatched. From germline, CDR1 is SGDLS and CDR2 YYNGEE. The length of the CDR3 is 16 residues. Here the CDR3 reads CASSVVPAGGLNEQFF. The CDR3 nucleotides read TGTGCCAGCAGCGTAGTCCCAGCGGGAGGGCTAAATGAGCAGTTCTTC.